Presented here are 10 T cell receptor beta chains from one specimen sequenced in a study of T-cell reconstitution after alpha-beta-depleted transplantation in children. Preparation of the TCRbeta library involved a method that used unique molecular identifiers. TCRdb passed the PCR reads through MiXCR, listing each CDR3 protein once. The sample lists a few hundred thousand distinct CDR3 sequences, roughly 27% occurring once. The specimen comprised PBMCs, sampled before TCRalphabeta/CD19-depleted stem cell transplant. The receptors come from a boy under two years old with Wiskott-Aldrich syndrome, due to receive a stem cell transplant.

This chain joins TRBV5-1 and TRBJ2-3; D is possibly TRBD1 (6 bases). Germline-derived CDR1 and CDR2 are SGHRS and YFSETQ. The CDR3 is 15 amino acids. The V end lost 0 bases, the J end lost 4 bases, and 12 bases lay between the germline ends. The CDR3 DNA reads as TGCGCCAGCAGCTTGGAAGGGGGATCAGCAGATACGCAGTATTTT. Translating it yields CASSLEGGSADTQYF.

This clonotype showed up just a few times. V usage is TRBV9 and J usage is TRBJ1-2; D gene unclear. V lost 0 bases and J lost 2, with 5 bases in between. The germline V gene encodes CDR1 SGDLS and CDR2 YYNGEE. The CDR3 runs to 13 residues. Written as DNA, the CDR3 is TGTGCCAGCAGCGTAGACATCAACTATGGCTACACCTTC. Its protein is CASSVDINYGYTF.

There are a few counts of this clonotype. This chain links TRBV20-1 with TRBJ2-1; D remains ambiguous. Per the germline V gene, CDR1 is DFQATT and CDR2 is SNEGSKA (reference sequence). Trimming left V 0 bases short and J 4 bases short, with 7 bases between. CDR3 length: 13 residues. The CDR3 region is CSAREALYNEQFF. The CDR3 bases are TGCAGTGCTAGAGAGGCGCTTTACAATGAGCAGTTCTTC.

This clonotype has a handful of counts. The rearrangement uses TRBV24-1 and TRBJ2-5, with TRBD1 matching 7 bases. V dropped 4 bases and J dropped 4; count of bases not matched to a gene: 14. The CDR3 is 17 residues long. Germline V gene data show CDR1 as KGHDR and CDR2 as SFDVKD. CDR3 nucleotide sequence: TGTGCCACCAGTGACCCTAACGACAGGGTCGGACCAGAGACCCAGTACTTC. Protein sequence: CATSDPNDRVGPETQYF.

Of note for this clonotype: The junction shows a germline mismatch at one end, possibly a read error. This chain joins TRBV19 and TRBJ2-1; 9 nucleotides line up with TRBD1. Germline V CDR1 and CDR2: LNHDA, SQIVND (reference sequence). The CDR3 runs 19 residues. Here the CDR3 DNA reads TGTGCCTGTAGTATTTTAAGAGGGACAGGGTATAGGTCCTACAATGAGCAGTTCTTC. This sequence encodes CACSILRGTGYRSYNEQFF.

A single count supports this clonotype. The J gene is TRBJ2-7, the V gene TRBV7-9; TRBD2 aligns across 8 bases. V lost 5 bases and J lost 2; bases outside the gene matches: 8. Germline values: CDR1 SEHNR, CDR2 FQNEAQ (reference sequence). The CDR3 covers 15 residues. CDR3: CASSAQAGGAYEQYF. The CDR3 DNA reads TGTGCCAGCAGCGCGCAGGCGGGAGGTGCCTACGAGCAGTACTTC.

This clonotype was counted a few times. The chain joins TRBV5-6 to TRBJ2-5, with 9 bases aligning to TRBD1. V shed 4 bases, J shed 3 bases, and the junction held 7 bases outside the gene matches. Germline V lookup: CDR1 SGHDT, CDR2 YYEEEE. CDR3 length equals 15 residues. Here the CDR3 DNA reads TGTGCCAGCAGCCTTCGGGACAGGGTGAAAGAGACCCAGTACTTC. Protein product: CASSLRDRVKETQYF.

V usage is TRBV28 and J usage is TRBJ1-5; possibly TRBD1 for D (5 bases). Germline CDR1 and CDR2: MDHEN and SYDVKM. Trimming left V 3 bases short and J 7 bases short, with 16 bases between. The CDR3 is 15 residues long. CDR3: CASSLRRQGGQPQHF. The CDR3 nucleotides read TGTGCCAGCAGTTTGCGGCGCCAGGGAGGGCAGCCCCAGCATTTT.

Only a few counts were recorded for this clonotype. The chain is built from TRBV20-1 and TRBJ2-7; 8 bases map to TRBD2. Germline assignment: CDR1 DFQATT and CDR2 SNEGSKA (reference sequence). V gave up 6 bases and J gave up 2 bases; unmatched junction bases: 9. The CDR3 has 14 residues. The CDR3 loop is CSAHTLAGPYEQYF. The DNA for the CDR3 is TGCAGTGCCCACACGCTAGCGGGTCCCTACGAGCAGTACTTC.

This clonotype came up once. This chain joins TRBV21-1 and TRBJ1-1. TRBV21-1 is described as a pseudogene. CDR3 size: 16 residues. In nucleotides, the CDR3 is TGTGCCAGCAGCTCTAGTCCCGGGACCTCTTGCACTGAAGCTTTCTTT. This encodes CASSSSPGTSCTEAFF.